This T cell receptor (beta chain) was captured in a study of blood T cell repertoires in COVID-19. Trimming left V 4 bases short and J 10 bases short, with 14 bases between. The germline V gene encodes CDR1 LNHDA and CDR2 SQIVND (reference sequence). The CDR3 length is 12 residues. The assay was immunoSEQ multiplex PCR, and TCRdb's table has in-frame clones only and misses some. The data contain some 250,000 clones, approximately 89% of them seen just once; the ten biggest clones take up 3.5% to 4%. Recruits, aged roughly 18 to 89 years, lived in approximately 26 US areas. Participants' own reports of clinical history determined their cohort assignment.

V gene TRBV19 combines with J gene TRBJ2-7; possibly TRBD1 for D (5 bases). The receptor was derived from a woman between 25 and 40 years old with acute COVID-19. Sequencing was carried out using PBMCs or T cells enriched from blood (not recorded which). The CDR3: CASSSPTAPQYF. The CDR3 nucleotides read TGTGCCAGTAGTAGCCCGACAGCTCCCCAGTACTTC.